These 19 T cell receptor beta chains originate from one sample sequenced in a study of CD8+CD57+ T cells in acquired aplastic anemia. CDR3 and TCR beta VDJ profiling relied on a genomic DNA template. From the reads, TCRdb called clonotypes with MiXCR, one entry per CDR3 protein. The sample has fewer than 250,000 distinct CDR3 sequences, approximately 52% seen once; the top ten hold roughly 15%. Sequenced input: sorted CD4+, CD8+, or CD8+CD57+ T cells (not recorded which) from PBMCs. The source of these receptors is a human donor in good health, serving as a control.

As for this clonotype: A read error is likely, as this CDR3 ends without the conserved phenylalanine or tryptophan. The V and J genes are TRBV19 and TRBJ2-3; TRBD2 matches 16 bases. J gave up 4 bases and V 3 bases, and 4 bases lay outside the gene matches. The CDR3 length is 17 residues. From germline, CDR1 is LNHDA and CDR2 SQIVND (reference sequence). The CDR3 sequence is CASSIQGTSGGADTQYL. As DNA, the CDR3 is TGTGCCAGTAGTATCCAAGGGACTAGCGGGGGGGCAGATACGCAGTATCTT.

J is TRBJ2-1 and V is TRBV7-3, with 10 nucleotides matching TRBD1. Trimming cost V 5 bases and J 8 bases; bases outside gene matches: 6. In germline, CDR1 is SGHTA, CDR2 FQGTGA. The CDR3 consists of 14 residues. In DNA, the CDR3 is TGTGCCAGCAGCCGGGACAGGGGTCGTGATGAGCAGTTCTTC. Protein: CASSRDRGRDEQFF.

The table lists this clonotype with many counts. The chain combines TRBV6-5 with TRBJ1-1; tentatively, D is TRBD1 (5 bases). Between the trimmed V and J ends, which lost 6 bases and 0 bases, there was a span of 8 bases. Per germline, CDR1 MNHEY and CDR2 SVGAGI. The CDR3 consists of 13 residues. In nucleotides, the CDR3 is TGTGCCAGCAGGGGACCCATGAACACTGAAGCTTTCTTT. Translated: CASRGPMNTEAFF.

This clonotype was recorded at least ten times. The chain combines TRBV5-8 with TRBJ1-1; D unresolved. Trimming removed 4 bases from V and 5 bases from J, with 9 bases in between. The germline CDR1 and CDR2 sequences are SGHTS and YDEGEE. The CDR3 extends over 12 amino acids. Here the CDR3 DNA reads TGTGCCAGCAGCGGAGGAGCGACTGAAGCTTTCTTT. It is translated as CASSGGATEAFF. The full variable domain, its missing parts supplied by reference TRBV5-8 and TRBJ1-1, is EAGVTQSPTHLIKTRGQQATLRCSPISGHTSVYWYQQALGLGLQFLLWYDEGEERNRGNFPPRFSGRQFPNYSSELNVNALELEDSALYLCASSGGATEAFFGQGTRLTVV.

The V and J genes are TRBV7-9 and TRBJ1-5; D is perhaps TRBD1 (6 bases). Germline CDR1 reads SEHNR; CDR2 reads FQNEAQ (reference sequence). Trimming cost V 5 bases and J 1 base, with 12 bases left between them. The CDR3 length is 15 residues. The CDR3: CASSPTRGSNQPQHF. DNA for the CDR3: TGTGCCAGCAGCCCAACCAGGGGCAGCAATCAGCCCCAGCATTTT.

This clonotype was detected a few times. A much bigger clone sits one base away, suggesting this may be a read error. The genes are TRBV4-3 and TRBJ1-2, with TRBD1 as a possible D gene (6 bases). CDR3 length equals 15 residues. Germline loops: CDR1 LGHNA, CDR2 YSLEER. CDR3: CASSQEPWTADGYAF. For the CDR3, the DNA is TGCGCCAGCAGCCAAGAACCCTGGACAGCCGATGGCTACGCCTTC.

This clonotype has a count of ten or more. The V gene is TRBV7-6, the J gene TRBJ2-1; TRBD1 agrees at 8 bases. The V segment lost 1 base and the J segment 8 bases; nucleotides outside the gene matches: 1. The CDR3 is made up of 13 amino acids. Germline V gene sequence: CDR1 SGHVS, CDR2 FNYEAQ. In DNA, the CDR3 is TGTGCCAGCAGCTTAGGGGACAGGTATGAGCAGTTCTTC. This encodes CASSLGDRYEQFF.

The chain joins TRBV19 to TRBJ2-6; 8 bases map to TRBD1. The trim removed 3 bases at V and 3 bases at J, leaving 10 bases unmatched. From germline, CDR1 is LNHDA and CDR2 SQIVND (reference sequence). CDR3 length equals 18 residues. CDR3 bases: TGTGCCAGTAGTATCTCCCACGCCGGGACAGGTGGGGCCAACGTCCTGACTTTC. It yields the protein CASSISHAGTGGANVLTF.

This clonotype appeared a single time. The DNA for the CDR3 is TGTGCCATCAGTGGTCCGGACAACTATGGCTACACCTTC. This translates into CAISGPDNYGYTF. This sequence joins TRBV10-3 and TRBJ1-2; D not resolved. The CDR3 has 13 amino acids. Trimming removed 4 bases from V and 2 bases from J, with 8 bases in between. Germline V CDR1 and CDR2: ENHRY, SYGVKD.

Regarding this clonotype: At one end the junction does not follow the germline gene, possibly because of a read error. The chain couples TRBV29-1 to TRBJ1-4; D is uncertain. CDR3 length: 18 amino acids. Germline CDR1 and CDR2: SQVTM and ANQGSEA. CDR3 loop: CAWSVRATRTPVNEKLFF. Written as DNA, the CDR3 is TGTGCCTGGAGTGTCCGGGCCACGAGAACGCCCGTTAATGAAAAACTGTTTTTT. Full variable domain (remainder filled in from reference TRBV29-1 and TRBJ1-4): SAVISQKPSRDICQRGTSLTIQCQVDSQVTMMFWYRQQPGQSLTLIATANQGSEATYESGFVIDKFPISRPNLTFSTLTVSNMSPEDSSIYLCAWSVRATRTPVNEKLFFGSGTQLSVL.

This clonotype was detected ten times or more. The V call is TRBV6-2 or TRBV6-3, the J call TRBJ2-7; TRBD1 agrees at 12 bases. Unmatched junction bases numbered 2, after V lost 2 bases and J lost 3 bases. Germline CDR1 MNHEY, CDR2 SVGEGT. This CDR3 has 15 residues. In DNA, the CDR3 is TGTGCCAGCAGTTACGGGACAGGGGGCTTCTACGAGCAGTACTTC. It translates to CASSYGTGGFYEQYF.

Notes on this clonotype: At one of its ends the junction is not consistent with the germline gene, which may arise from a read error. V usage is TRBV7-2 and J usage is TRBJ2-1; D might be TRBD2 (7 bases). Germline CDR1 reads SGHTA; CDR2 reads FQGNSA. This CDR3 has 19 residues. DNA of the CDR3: TGCGCCAGCAGCCCCAGTCGGGCTTATGGGGGGGCCCCCTACAATGAGCAGTTCTTC. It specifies CASSPSRAYGGAPYNEQFF.

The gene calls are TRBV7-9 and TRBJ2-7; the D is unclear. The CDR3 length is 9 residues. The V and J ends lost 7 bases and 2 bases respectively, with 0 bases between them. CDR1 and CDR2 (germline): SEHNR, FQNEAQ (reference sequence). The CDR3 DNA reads TGTGCCAGCACCTACGAGCAGTACTTC. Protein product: CASTYEQYF.

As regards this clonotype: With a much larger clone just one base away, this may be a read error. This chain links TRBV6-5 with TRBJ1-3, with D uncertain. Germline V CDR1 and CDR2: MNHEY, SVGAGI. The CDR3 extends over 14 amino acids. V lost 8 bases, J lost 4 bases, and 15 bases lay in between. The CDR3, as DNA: TGTGCCAGCGGTTCCCCCGCCGAGGGAAACACCATATATTTT. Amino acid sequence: CASGSPAEGNTIYF.

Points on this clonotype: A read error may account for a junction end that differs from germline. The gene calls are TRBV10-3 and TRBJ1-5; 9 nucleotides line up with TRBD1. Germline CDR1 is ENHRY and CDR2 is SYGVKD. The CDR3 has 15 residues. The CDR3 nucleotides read TGTGCCGTCAGGTCCGGGACAGGGAGCGATCAGCCCCAGCATTTT. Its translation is CAVRSGTGSDQPQHF.

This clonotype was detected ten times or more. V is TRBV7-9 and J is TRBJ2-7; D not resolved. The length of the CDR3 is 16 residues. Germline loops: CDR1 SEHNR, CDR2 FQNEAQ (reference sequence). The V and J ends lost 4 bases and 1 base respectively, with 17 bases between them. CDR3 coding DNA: TGTGCCAGCAGCTCTTCTCGGTGGGCTCCTTCCTACGAGCAGTACTTC. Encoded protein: CASSSSRWAPSYEQYF. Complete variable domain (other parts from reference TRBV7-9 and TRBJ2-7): DTGVSQNPRHKITKRGQNVTFRCDPISEHNRLYWYRQTLGQGPEFLTYFQNEAQLEKSRLLSDRFSAERPKGSFSTLEIQRTEQGDSAMYLCASSSSRWAPSYEQYFGPGTRLTVT.

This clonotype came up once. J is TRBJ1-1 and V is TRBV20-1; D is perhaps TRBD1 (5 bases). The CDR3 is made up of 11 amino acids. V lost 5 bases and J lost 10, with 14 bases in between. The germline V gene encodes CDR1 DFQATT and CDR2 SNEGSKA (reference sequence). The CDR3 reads CSAHSLGGAFF. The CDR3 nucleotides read TGCAGTGCTCATAGTCTTGGGGGAGCTTTCTTT.

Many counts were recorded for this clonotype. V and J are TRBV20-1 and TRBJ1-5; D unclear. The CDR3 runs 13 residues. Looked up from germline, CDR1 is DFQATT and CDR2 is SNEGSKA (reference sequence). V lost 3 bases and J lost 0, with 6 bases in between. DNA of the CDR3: TGCAGTGCTAGTCTCTATAGCAATCAGCCCCAGCATTTT. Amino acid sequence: CSASLYSNQPQHF.

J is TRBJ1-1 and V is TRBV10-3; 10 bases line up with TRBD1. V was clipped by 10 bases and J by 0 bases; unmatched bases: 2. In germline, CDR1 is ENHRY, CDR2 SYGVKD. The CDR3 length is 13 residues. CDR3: CATTGGMNTEAFF. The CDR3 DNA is TGTGCCACGACAGGGGGCATGAACACTGAAGCTTTCTTT.